The 32 T cell receptor beta chains below all came from one sample that was sequenced in a study of T cell responses to AZD1222 COVID-19 vaccine. The data were produced by immunoSEQ multiplex PCR, yet TCRdb's version contains in-frame clones alone and is incomplete. The table has roughly 79,000 clones, 92% seen once; the top ten hold approximately 6.6%. The starting material was peripheral blood, obtained on day 0 of MenACWY control vaccination. Receptors were obtained from an adult in good health.

This chain connects TRBV7-6 to TRBJ2-2; D is uncertain. V was cut by 1 base and J by 5 bases, with 5 bases left in between. Germline V gives CDR1 SGHVS, CDR2 FNYEAQ. CDR3 length: 13 amino acids. CDR3 protein: CASSLVSTGELFF. CDR3 nucleotides: TGTGCCAGCAGCTTAGTATCAACCGGGGAGCTGTTTTTT.

V is TRBV6-5 and J is TRBJ2-2; weak D call: TRBD1 (5 bases). CDR3 length equals 14 residues. CDR1 MNHEY and CDR2 SVGAGI come from the germline V gene. V was trimmed by 6 bases and J by 0 bases, leaving 8 bases between them. The CDR3 DNA is TGTGCCAGCAGAGACAGCGCGAACACCGGGGAGCTGTTTTTT. Its protein product is CASRDSANTGELFF.

The V gene is TRBV5-4, the J gene TRBJ2-2; no firm D call. The CDR3 totals 18 residues. From germline, CDR1 is SGHNT and CDR2 YYREEE (reference sequence). The germline V and J ends were trimmed by 4 bases and 0 bases, with 19 bases remaining between them. For the CDR3, the DNA is TGTGCCAGCAGCCCTGGGTCCATCTTAACTACGAACACCGGGGAGCTGTTTTTT. Protein: CASSPGSILTTNTGELFF.

The CDR3 DNA reads as TGTGCCAGCACCCCTAGCGGACTAGCGCGCCAAGAGCAGTTCTTC. Its translation is CASTPSGLARQEQFF. This chain links TRBV6-2 or TRBV6-3 with TRBJ2-1; 9 nucleotides match TRBD2. The CDR3 sequence is 15 residues long. Germline CDR1 and CDR2: MNHEY and SVGEGT. With V trimmed by 7 bases and J by 10 bases, 14 bases remained unmatched.

This chain links TRBV30 with TRBJ2-2, with TRBD1 as a possible D gene (6 bases). The CDR3 loop spans 16 amino acids. Trimming left V 4 bases short and J 2 bases short, with 17 bases between. CDR1 and CDR2 (germline): GTSNPN, SVGIG (reference sequence). For the CDR3, the DNA is TGTGCCTGGAAACAACAGGGTTACGGCAACACCGGGGAGCTGTTTTTT. The encoded protein is CAWKQQGYGNTGELFF. Complete variable domain (other parts from reference TRBV30 and TRBJ2-2): SQTIHQWPATLVQPVGSPLSLECTVEGTSNPNLYWYRQAAGRGLQLLFYSVGIGQISSEVPQNLSASRPQDRQFILSSKKLLLSDSGFYLCAWKQQGYGNTGELFFGEGSRLTVL.

The genes are TRBV11-2 and TRBJ1-6, with D unclear. The V end was cut by 1 base, the J end by 10 bases, with 14 bases between. Germline CDR1 reads SGHAT; CDR2 reads FQNNGV. The CDR3 totals 15 residues. DNA of the CDR3: TGTGCCAGCAGCTTAGGCCGTTGGTTGGGATCACCCCTCCACTTT. Translated: CASSLGRWLGSPLHF.

The gene calls are TRBV7-2 and TRBJ2-7, with TRBD1 matching 8 bases. The V and J ends lost 5 bases and 6 bases, in that order; junction bases with no gene match: 9. Per the germline V gene, CDR1 is SGHTA and CDR2 is FQGNSA. CDR3 length: 14 residues. The CDR3 reads CASSTLTGAPEQYF. CDR3 DNA: TGTGCCAGCAGCACCCTGACAGGGGCCCCCGAGCAGTACTTC.

The chain combines TRBV7-2 with TRBJ1-5; no definite D call. Trimming cost V 5 bases and J 3 bases, with 8 bases left between them. The CDR3 is 13 residues long. Germline CDR1 SGHTA, CDR2 FQGNSA. This CDR3 reads CASSQTPNQPQHF. DNA for the CDR3: TGTGCCAGCAGCCAGACACCCAATCAGCCCCAGCATTTT.

The chain couples TRBV27 to TRBJ1-1; D not certain. This CDR3 has 13 amino acids. V lost 4 bases to trimming and J lost 1 base, with 7 bases between them. Germline loops: CDR1 MNHEY, CDR2 SMNVEV (reference sequence). CDR3 sequence (DNA): TGTGCCAGCAGTTACCGGGAGAACACTGAAGCTTTCTTT. Encoded protein: CASSYRENTEAFF.

This sequence joins TRBV9 and TRBJ2-1; TRBD1 might be the D (5 bases). The V gene's germline CDR1 is SGDLS and CDR2 YYNGEE. V lost 4 bases to trimming and J lost 9 bases, with 11 bases between them. This CDR3 spans 12 amino acids. The CDR3 here is CASSSRGSEQFF. In DNA, the CDR3 is TGTGCCAGCAGCTCTAGGGGTTCTGAGCAGTTCTTC.

This chain's CDR3 is CASGDPYNEQFF. CDR3 nucleotide sequence: TGCGCCAGCGGGGACCCCTACAATGAGCAGTTCTTC. This chain connects TRBV10-1 to TRBJ2-1; the D call may be TRBD1 or TRBD2 (5 bases each). The germline V gene encodes CDR1 WNHNN and CDR2 SYGVQD (reference sequence). Deletions cut 8 bases from V and 2 bases from J, with 7 bases between. CDR3 size: 12 residues.

The V and J genes are TRBV27 and TRBJ2-7; D not resolved. The CDR3 extends over 11 amino acids. Trimming took off 5 bases at V and 1 base at J, with 3 bases between the two ends. Germline assignment: CDR1 MNHEY and CDR2 SMNVEV (reference sequence). As DNA, the CDR3 is TGTGCCAGCAGTGTTTCCTACGAGCAGTACTTC. Its protein product is CASSVSYEQYF.

The chain uses TRBV5-1 and TRBJ2-1, with 9 bases lining up with TRBD1. Trimming at V came to 4 bases and at J to 6 bases, leaving 17 bases not matched to a gene. Per the germline V gene, CDR1 is SGHRS and CDR2 is YFSETQ. This CDR3 spans 18 amino acids. CDR3 sequence (DNA): TGCGCCAGCAGCCTACAGGGGGCTGCGGGGCGGGAGATCAATGAGCAGTTCTTC. Protein: CASSLQGAAGREINEQFF. Full variable domain (missing parts from reference TRBV5-1 and TRBJ2-1): KAGVTQTPRYLIKTRGQQVTLSCSPISGHRSVSWYQQTPGQGLQFLFEYFSETQRNKGNFPGRFSGRQFSNSRSEMNVSTLELGDSALYLCASSLQGAAGREINEQFFGPGTRLTVL.

This clone appeared once. This chain joins TRBV5-1 and TRBJ2-7; 8 bases map to TRBD1. With 1 base clipped from V and 5 bases from J, the junction kept 14 bases outside the gene matches. Germline V CDR1 and CDR2: SGHRS, YFSETQ. This CDR3 region has 17 residues. Written as DNA, the CDR3 is TGCGCCAGCAGCTTGTTTACGGCACAGGGGGTTTTCAACGAGCAGTACTTC. Translating it yields CASSLFTAQGVFNEQYF.

This chain uses TRBV9 with TRBJ1-2; D not resolved. The CDR3 sequence is 10 residues long. V lost 3 bases to trimming and J lost 10 bases, with 7 bases between them. Germline CDR1 reads SGDLS; CDR2 reads YYNGEE. CDR3 in DNA: TGTGCCAGCAGCGGGCCGGACTACACCTTC. Translating it yields CASSGPDYTF. Based on the CDR3 plus reference TRBV9 and TRBJ1-2, the full variable domain is DSGVTQTPKHLITATGQRVTLRCSPRSGDLSVYWYQQSLDQGLQFLIQYYNGEERAKGNILERFSAQQFPDLHSELNLSSLELGDSALYFCASSGPDYTFGSGTRLTVV.

The V gene is TRBV2, the J gene TRBJ2-5; TRBD2 agrees at 7 bases. The J segment lost 5 bases and the V segment lost 6 bases, leaving 9 bases of the junction unmatched. Looked up from germline, CDR1 is SNHLY and CDR2 is FYNNEI. The CDR3 extends over 14 amino acids. The CDR3 loop is CASSELATGETQYF. CDR3 in DNA: TGTGCCAGCAGCGAACTAGCGACTGGGGAGACCCAGTACTTC.

The chain is built from TRBV6-5 and TRBJ2-7; D remains ambiguous. The CDR3 sequence is 13 residues long. Per germline, CDR1 MNHEY and CDR2 SVGAGI. V was cut by 6 bases and J by 0 bases, with 9 bases left in between. The CDR3 coding sequence is TGTGCCAGCAGCGACTCCAGCTCCTACGAGCAGTACTTC. Translation: CASSDSSSYEQYF.

The V call is TRBV28, the J call TRBJ2-7; TRBD1 matches 12 bases. V lost 5 bases and J lost 0; bases outside the gene matches: 14. The CDR3 is 19 residues long. The germline gives CDR1 MDHEN, CDR2 SYDVKM. This chain's CDR3 is CASSGTGTGGGYSSYEQYF. For the CDR3, the DNA is TGTGCCAGCAGTGGCACCGGGACAGGGGGCGGATACAGCTCCTACGAGCAGTACTTC.

J is TRBJ2-2 and V is TRBV7-7, with TRBD1 identical over 8 bases. The CDR3 runs 16 residues. V trimming: 5 bases; J trimming: 0 bases; junction bases outside the gene matches: 5. Germline-derived CDR1 and CDR2 are SSHAT and FNYEAQ (reference sequence). The CDR3 sequence: CASSLWTGSNTGELFF. CDR3 coding DNA: TGTGCCAGCAGCCTATGGACAGGGTCGAACACCGGGGAGCTGTTTTTT. Complete variable domain (other parts from reference TRBV7-7 and TRBJ2-2): GAGVSQSPRYKVTKRGQDVTLRCDPISSHATLYWYQQALGQGPEFLTYFNYEAQPDKSGLPSDRFSAERPEGSISTLTIQRTEQRDSAMYRCASSLWTGSNTGELFFGEGSRLTVL.

The chain joins TRBV10-1 to TRBJ2-5; unclear D gene. Trimming pared 0 bases from V and 5 bases from J, leaving 13 bases between. Germline loops: CDR1 WNHNN, CDR2 SYGVQD (reference sequence). This CDR3 contains 15 residues. CDR3 residues: CASSESRKAGETQYF. Written as DNA, the CDR3 is TGCGCCAGCAGTGAGTCCCGGAAGGCTGGGGAGACCCAGTACTTC.

A single count supports this clone. The CDR3: CASSHGQLNSGNTIYF. CDR3 in DNA: TGTGCCAGCTCACACGGACAGTTAAACTCTGGAAACACCATATATTTT. This chain uses TRBV18 with TRBJ1-3; a weak D match, TRBD1 (6 bases). The CDR3 loop spans 16 amino acids. The V end was cut by 4 bases, the J end by 0 bases, with 13 bases between. Germline CDR1 is KGHSH and CDR2 is LQKENI.

The V call is TRBV3-1 (or the pseudogene TRBV3-2), the J call TRBJ1-2; D is unresolved. Germline CDR1 and CDR2: LGHDT and YNNKEL (reference sequence). The CDR3 runs to 13 residues. V lost 1 base, J lost 4 bases, and 7 bases lay in between. CDR3 in amino acids: CASSQVRSYGYTF. In DNA, the CDR3 is TGTGCCAGCAGCCAAGTTCGTAGCTATGGCTACACCTTC.

The chain is built from TRBV30 and TRBJ2-1, with no clear D. Germline-derived CDR1 and CDR2 are GTSNPN and SVGIG (reference sequence). Between the trimmed V and J ends, which lost 3 bases and 1 base, there was a span of 7 bases. This CDR3 comprises 13 residues. The CDR3 DNA reads TGTGCCTGGAGCGCAAATTCCTACAATGAGCAGTTCTTC. It yields the protein CAWSANSYNEQFF.

This clone was counted once. The CDR3, as DNA: TGTGCCAGCAGTTTATTTATGGGGCAGGGGGAGCGCACTGAAGCTTTCTTT. Translation: CASSLFMGQGERTEAFF. The V call is TRBV28, the J call TRBJ1-1, with TRBD1 matching 7 bases. CDR1 and CDR2 from the germline V gene are MDHEN and SYDVKM. The CDR3 sequence is 17 residues long. The junction had 12 bases not matched to a gene; V was cut back by 1 base and J by 4 bases.

The V gene is TRBV5-5, the J gene TRBJ1-2; perhaps TRBD1 as D (5 bases). CDR3 length: 14 amino acids. Germline V gives CDR1 SGHKS, CDR2 YYEKEE (reference sequence). The V and J ends lost 4 bases and 3 bases respectively, with 13 bases between them. The CDR3 region is CASSPGRDYYGYTF. CDR3 bases: TGTGCCAGCAGCCCCGGCAGGGACTACTATGGCTACACCTTC.

The rearrangement uses TRBV27 and TRBJ2-1; 8 bases fit TRBD2. The CDR3 runs to 15 residues. In germline, CDR1 is MNHEY, CDR2 SMNVEV (reference sequence). With 3 bases clipped from V and 9 bases from J, the junction kept 10 bases outside the gene matches. CDR3 sequence reads: CASSFWVGRAVEQFF. In nucleotides, the CDR3 is TGTGCCAGCAGTTTCTGGGTCGGGAGGGCCGTTGAGCAGTTCTTC.

In nucleotides, the CDR3 is TGTGCCAGCAGTTTATTTCTAGGGAACTTCAGGCCTATCAAAAACATTCAGTACTTC. Translated: CASSLFLGNFRPIKNIQYF. The rearrangement links TRBV28 to TRBJ2-4; D not certain. There are 19 residues in the CDR3. CDR1 is MDHEN, CDR2 SYDVKM, per germline. V lost 1 base, J lost 3 bases, and 22 bases lay in between.

CDR3 sequence (DNA): TGTGCCAGCAGCTTGTCAAACCTCTACAATGAGCAGTTCTTC. Residues: CASSLSNLYNEQFF. V usage is TRBV7-9 and J usage is TRBJ2-1, with D unresolved. The V gene lost 3 bases and the J gene lost 3 bases, with 9 bases spanning the gap. Germline assignment: CDR1 SEHNR and CDR2 FQNEAQ (reference sequence). The CDR3 has 14 amino acids.

The chain links TRBV9 to TRBJ2-2, with 12 bases that match TRBD2. This CDR3 contains 16 residues. Germline-derived CDR1 and CDR2 are SGDLS and YYNGEE. The trim removed 4 bases at V and 0 bases at J, leaving 1 base unmatched. CDR3 protein: CASSRTSGTNTGELFF. For the CDR3, the DNA is TGTGCCAGCAGCAGGACTAGCGGGACGAACACCGGGGAGCTGTTTTTT. Full variable domain (rest looked up from reference TRBV9 and TRBJ2-2): DSGVTQTPKHLITATGQRVTLRCSPRSGDLSVYWYQQSLDQGLQFLIQYYNGEERAKGNILERFSAQQFPDLHSELNLSSLELGDSALYFCASSRTSGTNTGELFFGEGSRLTVL.

This clone appeared once. The chain couples TRBV11-2 to TRBJ2-5, with TRBD2 matching 7 bases. This CDR3 has 15 amino acids. Germline CDR1 reads SGHAT; CDR2 reads FQNNGV. The V gene end was trimmed by 4 bases and the J gene end by 5 bases; junction bases not matched to a gene: 10. The CDR3 sequence: CASSSAPRGDETQYF. CDR3 DNA: TGTGCCAGCAGCTCCGCCCCTCGGGGGGATGAGACCCAGTACTTC.

The chain employs TRBV3-1 (or the pseudogene TRBV3-2) and TRBJ1-5, with D uncertain. Trimming removed 1 base at V and 6 bases at J, with 13 bases between. CDR1 and CDR2 from the germline V gene are LGHDT and YNNKEL (reference sequence). The CDR3 runs 15 residues. The CDR3 reads CASSQGRGTFQPQHF. CDR3 in DNA: TGTGCCAGCAGCCAAGGCCGGGGAACTTTTCAGCCCCAGCATTTT.

The V call is TRBV2, the J call TRBJ1-2; 9 nucleotides agree with TRBD1. Germline lookup yields CDR1 SNHLY and CDR2 FYNNEI. J was trimmed by 5 bases and V by 2 bases; bases with no gene match: 6. The CDR3 is made up of 15 amino acids. CDR3 region: CASSERDRDSYGYTF. CDR3 nucleotides: TGTGCCAGCAGTGAACGGGACAGGGATAGTTATGGCTACACCTTC. The full variable domain, in which reference TRBV2 and TRBJ1-2 provide the parts outside the CDR3, is EPEVTQTPSHQVTQMGQEVILRCVPISNHLYFYWYRQILGQKVEFLVSFYNNEISEKSEIFDDQFSVERPDGSNFTLKIRSTKLEDSAMYFCASSERDRDSYGYTFGSGTRLTVV.